The rows below give T cell receptor beta chains drawn from one sample of a study of coeliac disease. Produced via immunoSEQ multiplex PCR; TCRdb's table is partial and in-frame only. The table records some 8,900 clones, over 55% of them present only once. The sequenced sample was lamina propria lymphocytes from the gut. Receptors were obtained from a woman aged 55-69 years with celiac disease. The CDR3 runs from the conserved cysteine through the conserved F or W. A D gene is named only where the DNA matches it firmly. Some rows mark clone size as missing; the rest say once, few, many or name a class of expanded clone.

TRBV14	TRBJ1-2	-	-	TGTGCCAGCAGCCTAGGGGGAGAACATGGCTACACCTTC	CASSLGGEHGYTF
TRBV18	TRBJ1-6	TRBD1	few	TGTGCCAGCTCACACCTTGACAGGGATTCACCCCTCCACTTT	CASSHLDRDSPLHF
TRBV28	TRBJ2-1	TRBD2	few	TGTGCCAGCAGTTTCGGGCTAGCGGGAGACTACAATGAGCAGTTCTTC	CASSFGLAGDYNEQFF
TRBV4-1	TRBJ1-1	-	-	TGCGCCAGCAAAATAGAACGGGTTTTGGGCACTGAAGCTTTCTTT	CASKIERVLGTEAFF
TRBV6-5	TRBJ2-3	TRBD2	few	TGTGCCAGCAGTTACAAACTAGCGGGGGATACGCAGTATTTT	CASSYKLAGDTQYF
TRBV7-2	TRBJ2-3	-	-	TGTGCCAGCAGCCAGGTTACTAGCACAGATACGCAGTATTTT	CASSQVTSTDTQYF
TRBV9	TRBJ2-2	-	few	TGTGCCAGCAGCTCTTGGGAGGAGGAGCTGTTTTTT	CASSSWEEELFF
TRBV15	TRBJ2-1	TRBD2	few	TGTGCCACCAGTGATCCTGGGGGCGGGAGGGCCGGTGAGCAGTTCTTC	CATSDPGGGRAGEQFF
TRBV6-6	TRBJ2-7	-	few	TGTGCCAGCAGAGGAGCCTACGAGCAGTACTTC	CASRGAYEQYF
TRBV5-1	TRBJ2-5	TRBD1	once	TGCGCCAGCAGCTACATTGGCACAGGGGAAGAGACCCAGTACTTC	CASSYIGTGEETQYF
TRBV7-6	TRBJ1-6	-	-	TGTGCCAGCAGCCAAACCTCCGGGAATTCACCCCTCCACTTT	CASSQTSGNSPLHF
TRBV6-6	TRBJ1-4	-	-	TGTGCCAGCAGTTACTCGACTCAAGAAAAACTGTTTTTT	CASSYSTQEKLFF
TRBV2	TRBJ2-3	TRBD2	-	TGTGCCAGCAGTGGCCCGACTAGCGGGGGCTCTAGCACAGATACGCAGTATTTT	CASSGPTSGGSSTDTQYF
TRBV7-2	TRBJ2-2	-	-	TGTGCCAGCAGCCCACGACTAGCCGGGGAGCTGTTTTTT	CASSPRLAGELFF
TRBV7-3	TRBJ2-4	TRBD1	-	TGTGCCAGCAGTCCAACAGGGGGCGCGAACATTCAGTACTTC	CASSPTGGANIQYF
TRBV2	TRBJ2-4	TRBD2	-	TGTGCCAGCAGACAGACTAGCTACAAAAACATTCAGTACTTC	CASRQTSYKNIQYF
TRBV2	TRBJ2-1	-	-	TGTGCCAGCAGTCGGTGGCGGGCCAACAATGAGCAGTTCTTC	CASSRWRANNEQFF
TRBV7-9	TRBJ1-1	TRBD1	once	TGTGCCAGCAGCAGAGGGACAGGCTTCACTGAAGCTTTCTTT	CASSRGTGFTEAFF
TRBV29-1	TRBJ2-7	TRBD1	-	TGCAGCAAAACCGGGACAGGGGAAATGTACGAGCAGTACTTC	CSKTGTGEMYEQYF
TRBV11-2	TRBJ2-6	-	-	TGTGCCAGCACCCCGGGGGGGGCCAACGTCCTGACTTTC	CASTPGGANVLTF
TRBV7-9	TRBJ2-3	TRBD1	few	TGTGCCAGCAGCTTAGGGACAGGGGGCGCGGGTACGCAGTATTTT	CASSLGTGGAGTQYF
TRBV11-2	TRBJ2-1	-	-	TGTGCCAGCAGCTTAGCCGGGAAAGGGTACAATGAGCAGTTCTTC	CASSLAGKGYNEQFF
TRBV6-5	TRBJ2-6	-	-	TGTGCCAGCAGTTACCTTTCCTCTGGGGCCAACGTCCTGACTTTC	CASSYLSSGANVLTF
TRBV18	TRBJ2-1	TRBD1	-	TGTGCCAGCTCACAGGGACAGGGGAATGAGCAGTTCTTC	CASSQGQGNEQFF
TRBV2	TRBJ2-1	-	-	TGTGCCAGCAGTGTGGCGGGAATCGATGAGCAGTTCTTC	CASSVAGIDEQFF
TRBV10-3	TRBJ2-1	-	-	TGTGCCATCCAAGAGCAATACAATGAGCAGTTCTTC	CAIQEQYNEQFF
TRBV9	TRBJ2-1	-	once	TGTGCCAGCAGCATCCGGGACAAATCCTACAATGAGCAGTTCTTC	CASSIRDKSYNEQFF
TRBV28	TRBJ2-3	-	-	TGTGCCAGCAGTTTGGCAGGGTCCCCCTCCACAGATACGCAGTATTTT	CASSLAGSPSTDTQYF
TRBV2	TRBJ2-2	-	-	TGTGCCAGCAGTTATCTACAGGGTAGTTTCTCCGGGGAGCTGTTTTTT	CASSYLQGSFSGELFF
TRBV30	TRBJ1-2	TRBD1	-	TGTGCCTGGAGTGTAAAGCTTACAGGGGGCAATGGCTACACCTTC	CAWSVKLTGGNGYTF
TRBV30	TRBJ1-2	-	-	TGTGCCTGGGACCAGGGTATCCGCTACACCTTC	CAWDQGIRYTF
TRBV10-3	TRBJ2-1	TRBD2	-	TGTGCCATCAGTGACCCCGCGGGAGCTAGCGGGCATGAGCAGTTCTTC	CAISDPAGASGHEQFF
TRBV6-5	TRBJ1-1	TRBD1	-	TGTGCCAGCAGTTACCGCGGACAGGGAAAATCTGAAGCTTTCTTT	CASSYRGQGKSEAFF
TRBV4-2	TRBJ1-4	TRBD1	-	TGTGCCAGCAGCCAGCCTCAGGGGGCAACTAATGAAAAACTGTTTTTT	CASSQPQGATNEKLFF
TRBV27	TRBJ2-1	-	once	TGTGCCAGCAGTTTATTTAGCGCCTTTTTGGATGAGCAGTTCTTC	CASSLFSAFLDEQFF
TRBV5-1	TRBJ2-7	TRBD1	-	TGCGCCAGCAGCACCGACAGGGGGATAACGAGCGAGCAGTACTTC	CASSTDRGITSEQYF
TRBV6-6	TRBJ2-1	TRBD2	-	TGTGCCAGCAGTTACTCGGAGCGGGGGGGCCGCGGTGAGCAGTTCTTC	CASSYSERGGRGEQFF
TRBV4-1	TRBJ2-3	TRBD2	-	TGCGCCAGCAGCCAACGTAGCGGGAGGGCCGGAGATACGCAGTATTTT	CASSQRSGRAGDTQYF
TRBV9	TRBJ2-5	-	-	TGTGCCAGCAGCGTAGCTGAGAGGTGGGGCGAGACCCAGTACTTC	CASSVAERWGETQYF
TRBV6-1	TRBJ2-2	TRBD2	-	TGTGCCAGCAGTGTCGAGACTAGCTCGGCCGGGGAGCTGTTTTTT	CASSVETSSAGELFF
TRBV5-1	TRBJ2-5	TRBD1	few	TGCGCCAGCAGCTCGGGGACAGGACAAGAGACCCAGTACTTC	CASSSGTGQETQYF
TRBV11-2	TRBJ1-3	TRBD1	few	TGTGCCAGCAGCCCGGACAGGGTGGGAAACACCATATATTTT	CASSPDRVGNTIYF
TRBV6-1	TRBJ2-1	TRBD2	few	TGTGCCAGCAGTGAACTAGCGGGAGGGCAGAATGAGCAGTTCTTC	CASSELAGGQNEQFF
TRBV5-1	TRBJ1-1	-	few	TGCGCCAGCAGCTTGGGGCCAGGAATGAACACTGAAGCTTTCTTT	CASSLGPGMNTEAFF
TRBV7-3	TRBJ2-5	-	-	TGTGCCAGCAGCGCCGGGGTCCGAGAGACCCAGTACTTC	CASSAGVRETQYF
TRBV6-5	TRBJ2-1	TRBD2	-	TGTGCCAGCAGTTACCTAGCGGGAGGGTGGGAGCAGTTCTTC	CASSYLAGGWEQFF
TRBV28	TRBJ2-2	-	-	TGTGCCAGCCGGGGGATCGCCGGGGAGCTGTTTTTT	CASRGIAGELFF
TRBV7-9	TRBJ1-2	-	-	TGTGCCAGCAACGATCTTGGGCCGGATTATGGCTACACCTTC	CASNDLGPDYGYTF
TRBV6-6	TRBJ2-7	TRBD1	-	TGTGCCAGCAGTTACGACCGGACAGGGTTGAACGAGCAGTACTTC	CASSYDRTGLNEQYF
TRBV18	TRBJ2-5	TRBD2	-	TGTGCCAGCTCCCAACTAGCGGGAGAGGAGACCCAGTACTTC	CASSQLAGEETQYF
TRBV7-9	TRBJ1-1	TRBD1	-	TGTGCCAGCAGCTCCACCCGGGACAGGGGATCTAGCACTGAAGCTTTCTTT	CASSSTRDRGSSTEAFF
TRBV10-3	TRBJ1-2	-	-	TGTGCCATCACTGCTAACTATGGCTACACCTTC	CAITANYGYTF
TRBV6-6	TRBJ2-5	-	once	TGTGCCAGCAGTGTGGCCCCAGAGACCCAGTACTTC	CASSVAPETQYF
TRBV5-4	TRBJ2-5	-	once	TGTGCCAGCAGCTTGGGAGCAAGCCCGACCCAGTACTTC	CASSLGASPTQYF
TRBV9	TRBJ2-7	-	-	TGTGCCAGCAGCGTAGGACAGGAAAGCTCCTACGAGCAGTACTTC	CASSVGQESSYEQYF